This T cell receptor (beta chain) was identified in a study of cytomegalovirus exposure and HLA in healthy donors. The V end was cut by 4 bases, the J end by 10 bases, with 11 bases between. This CDR3 region has 12 residues. The germline gives CDR1 SEHNR, CDR2 FQNEAQ (reference sequence). PCR employed 60 Vbeta and 13 Jbeta primers. This table comes from immunoSEQ multiplex PCR, and its TCRdb copy is limited to in-frame clones, with some not included. The sample comprises around 200,000 clones, 84% of which are singletons, and approximately 1.2% rests with the top ten. V usage is TRBV7-9 and J usage is TRBJ2-1; D gene unclear. The sequenced material came from PBMCs. The clonotype originates from a girl aged 2-10 years in good health and CMV-seropositive. CDR3 in amino acids: CASSSTLEEQFF. CDR3 sequence (DNA): TGTGCCAGCAGCTCGACTCTGGAGGAGCAGTTCTTC.